The 24 T cell receptor beta chains below all came from one sample that was sequenced in a study of graft-versus-host responses after intestinal transplantation. Their antigens remain unidentified. The repertoire was sequenced with immunoSEQ multiplex PCR; TCRdb's copy has only in-frame clones and lacks some. This sample has about 96,000 clones, with 92% found just once. The starting material was unstimulated CD4+ T cells sorted from spleen or lymph node cells, obtained before intestinal transplant. These receptors all come from a human donor who received an intestinal transplant.

The V call is TRBV6-6, the J call TRBJ2-2; 8 bases are shared with TRBD1. With 4 bases clipped from V and 0 bases from J, the junction kept 4 bases outside the gene matches. CDR3 length equals 16 residues. Germline loops: CDR1 MNHNY, CDR2 SVGAGI (reference sequence). The CDR3 spells CASSSSGGANTGELFF. The CDR3 DNA reads as TGTGCCAGCAGTTCCTCAGGGGGCGCGAACACCGGGGAGCTGTTTTTT.

The rearrangement uses TRBV10-3 and TRBJ2-1; perhaps TRBD2 as D (6 bases). Germline assignment: CDR1 ENHRY and CDR2 SYGVKD. The CDR3 totals 12 residues. V was shortened by 6 bases and J by 10 bases, with 13 bases between the two germline ends. The CDR3 reads CAISPLAREQFF. The CDR3 bases are TGTGCCATCAGCCCACTAGCCAGGGAGCAGTTCTTC.

A word on this clone: This same CDR3 is encoded by further DNA sequences in the sample. The genes are TRBV5-1 and TRBJ2-1; D gene ambiguous. This CDR3 is built from 15 residues. Trimming stripped 4 bases from V and 0 bases from J, with 11 bases between. Germline CDR1 is SGHRS and CDR2 is YFSETQ. The CDR3 reads CASSLATGSYNEQFF. CDR3 nucleotides: TGCGCCAGCAGCCTGGCTACGGGCTCCTACAATGAGCAGTTCTTC.

The CDR3 nucleotides are TGTGCCAGCAGTCCACCGGGGGGCTATGGCTACACCTTC. This codes for CASSPPGGYGYTF. This sequence joins TRBV7-9 and TRBJ1-2; perhaps TRBD1 as D (5 bases). The germline V gene has CDR1 SEHNR and CDR2 FQNEAQ (reference sequence). This CDR3 region has 13 residues. Trimming removed 6 bases at V and 4 bases at J, with 12 bases between.

The chain uses TRBV7-2 and TRBJ2-7, with 7 bases lining up with TRBD2. Germline V gives CDR1 SGHTA, CDR2 FQGNSA. Losses at the gene ends were 0 bases for V and 1 base for J; bases not matched to a gene: 0. This CDR3 comprises 14 residues. As DNA, the CDR3 is TGTGCCAGCAGCTTAGCGGGGGGGTCCTACGAGCAGTACTTC. Its protein is CASSLAGGSYEQYF. Full variable domain (outside the CDR3, taken from reference TRBV7-2 and TRBJ2-7): GAGVSQSPSNKVTEKGKDVELRCDPISGHTALYWYRQSLGQGLEFLIYFQGNSAPDKSGLPSDRFSAERTGGSVSTLTIQRTQQEDSAVYLCASSLAGGSYEQYFGPGTRLTVT.

The rearrangement links TRBV19 to TRBJ1-3; D remains ambiguous. V was cut by 11 bases and J by 2 bases, with 13 bases left in between. The CDR3 consists of 13 residues. Germline lookup yields CDR1 LNHDA and CDR2 SQIVND (reference sequence). Here the CDR3 DNA reads TGTGCCGTTACCCCGAGGGCTGGAAACACCATATATTTT. Encoded protein: CAVTPRAGNTIYF.

The chain joins TRBV2 to TRBJ1-4, with TRBD1 as a possible D gene (5 bases). This CDR3 is built from 11 residues. Germline loops: CDR1 SNHLY, CDR2 FYNNEI. The V end was cut by 6 bases, the J end by 10 bases, with 9 bases between. CDR3 bases: TGTGCCAGCAGGGGGAGGGGAAAACTGTTTTTT. Amino acid sequence: CASRGRGKLFF.

V gene TRBV19 combines with J gene TRBJ1-5; D is uncertain. CDR1 and CDR2 (germline): LNHDA, SQIVND (reference sequence). The ends were cut back, 1 base at V and 5 bases at J, with 9 bases in the middle. This CDR3 has 14 amino acids. CDR3 in DNA: TGTGCCAGTAGTATAGTTGCGGGAGATCAGCCCCAGCATTTT. It encodes CASSIVAGDQPQHF. Using reference TRBV19 and TRBJ1-5 for the parts outside the CDR3, the full variable domain is DGGITQSPKYLFRKEGQNVTLSCEQNLNHDAMYWYRQDPGQGLRLIYYSQIVNDFQKGDIAEGYSVSREKKESFPLTVTSAQKNPTAFYLCASSIVAGDQPQHFGDGTRLSIL.

The table lists this clone with a count of one. The rearrangement links TRBV2 to TRBJ2-2, with a possible D match to TRBD1 (6 bases). V was pared by 10 bases and J by 0 bases, with 12 bases between. Germline V lookup: CDR1 SNHLY, CDR2 FYNNEI. The CDR3 totals 14 residues. In nucleotides, the CDR3 is TGTGCCACCGTCGGACAGACGAACACCGGGGAGCTGTTTTTT. Translating gives CATVGQTNTGELFF.

The V call is TRBV5-4, the J call TRBJ2-3, with 9 bases matching TRBD2. V was clipped by 4 bases and J by 4 bases; unmatched bases: 10. CDR1 and CDR2 from the germline V gene are SGHNT and YYREEE (reference sequence). This CDR3 contains 16 residues. CDR3 nucleotide sequence: TGTGCCAGCAGCCTAGGACTAGCGCTAACCGCAGATACGCAGTATTTT. As protein: CASSLGLALTADTQYF.

This clone was recorded only once. This rearrangement joins TRBV9 to TRBJ1-2; 12 nucleotides line up with TRBD1. Germline V gene sequence: CDR1 SGDLS, CDR2 YYNGEE. CDR3 length: 16 amino acids. V shed 0 bases and J 8 bases; nucleotides not matched to a gene: 8. As DNA, the CDR3 is TGTGCCAGCAGCGTAGCGGGGACAGGGGGCCATCTCGGCTACACCTTC. This translates into CASSVAGTGGHLGYTF.

The V gene is TRBV9, the J gene TRBJ2-1; TRBD2 matches 8 bases. Germline V CDR1 and CDR2: SGDLS, YYNGEE. This CDR3 contains 17 residues. The trim removed 0 bases at V and 6 bases at J, leaving 11 bases unmatched. CDR3 loop: CASSVGISGSFRNEQFF. The CDR3 DNA is TGTGCCAGCAGCGTAGGCATAAGCGGGAGCTTTCGCAATGAGCAGTTCTTC.

The sample holds one count of this clone. This chain joins TRBV5-3 and TRBJ1-4; 7 nucleotides align to TRBD1. TRBV5-3 carries the ORF label, with uncertain function. V dropped 0 bases and J dropped 6; count of bases not matched to a gene: 5. This CDR3 comprises 15 residues. CDR3 loop: CARSLGGGRDEKLFF. The CDR3, as DNA: TGTGCCAGAAGCTTGGGAGGGGGCAGGGATGAAAAACTGTTTTTT.

The chain recombines TRBV7-9 with TRBJ2-7; D uncertain. The CDR3 consists of 14 residues. Trimming stripped 6 bases from V and 2 bases from J, with 14 bases between. Germline V gene lookup returns CDR1 SEHNR and CDR2 FQNEAQ (reference sequence). CDR3 bases: TGTGCCAGCAGTTCAGTTCCCCCGACCTACGAGCAGTACTTC. Translating it yields CASSSVPPTYEQYF.

This rearrangement joins TRBV5-1 to TRBJ1-6; D unclear. Trimming removed 0 bases from V and 0 bases from J, with 13 bases in between. There are 18 residues in the CDR3. The germline CDR1 and CDR2 sequences are SGHRS and YFSETQ. CDR3 in amino acids: CASSLEPDYGSYNSPLHF. The CDR3 bases are TGCGCCAGCAGCTTGGAGCCAGACTACGGCTCCTATAATTCACCCCTCCACTTT.

This rearrangement joins TRBV7-9 to TRBJ1-1; no firm D call. The germline V and J ends were trimmed by 5 bases and 4 bases, with 14 bases remaining between them. Germline CDR1 and CDR2: SEHNR and FQNEAQ (reference sequence). The CDR3 spans 14 residues. The CDR3 DNA follows: TGTGCCAGCAGCCATTGGAGGGAGACCACTGAAGCTTTCTTT. It is translated as CASSHWRETTEAFF.

For the CDR3, the DNA is TGTGCCAGTAGTCGGGGGTTTGGCTATGGCTACACCTTC. This encodes CASSRGFGYGYTF. The chain recombines TRBV19 with TRBJ1-2; D may be TRBD1 (5 bases). Trimming pared 5 bases from V and 4 bases from J, leaving 11 bases between. Germline V CDR1 and CDR2: LNHDA, SQIVND (reference sequence). The CDR3 consists of 13 residues. Full variable domain (outside the CDR3, taken from reference TRBV19 and TRBJ1-2): DGGITQSPKYLFRKEGQNVTLSCEQNLNHDAMYWYRQDPGQGLRLIYYSQIVNDFQKGDIAEGYSVSREKKESFPLTVTSAQKNPTAFYLCASSRGFGYGYTFGSGTRLTVV.

The rearrangement joins TRBV28 to TRBJ2-3, with 11 bases that match TRBD2. The junction had 13 bases not matched to a gene; V was cut back by 7 bases and J by 13 bases. Germline CDR1 is MDHEN and CDR2 is SYDVKM. The CDR3 spans 14 residues. CDR3 nucleotides: TGTGCCAGCAAACGACTAGCGGGACCCATCGCGGAGTATTTT. This gives the protein CASKRLAGPIAEYF.

The V gene is TRBV6-1, the J gene TRBJ2-2, with 9 bases that match TRBD2. This CDR3 region has 18 residues. Germline CDR1 reads MNHNS; CDR2 reads SASEGT. The V and J ends lost 0 bases and 5 bases, in that order; junction bases with no gene match: 10. This chain's CDR3 is CASSEAILSGGPTGELFF. The CDR3 DNA is TGTGCCAGCAGTGAAGCGATTTTGAGCGGGGGGCCGACCGGGGAGCTGTTTTTT.

V gene TRBV5-1 combines with J gene TRBJ2-6; 11 bases match TRBD1. The CDR3 is 17 residues long. Trimming took 4 bases from V and 0 from J; bases not matched to a gene: 3. The germline CDR1 and CDR2 sequences are SGHRS and YFSETQ. The CDR3 spells CASSRGTGGSGANVLTF. CDR3 in DNA: TGCGCCAGCAGCCGCGGGACAGGGGGCTCTGGGGCCAACGTCCTGACTTTC.

The chain combines TRBV5-6 with TRBJ2-3, with TRBD2 matching 9 bases. In germline, CDR1 is SGHDT, CDR2 YYEEEE. The length of the CDR3 is 15 residues. V gave up 4 bases and J gave up 0 bases; unmatched junction bases: 3. The CDR3 sequence is CASSGAGGSTDTQYF. DNA for the CDR3: TGTGCCAGCAGCGGAGCGGGGGGCAGCACAGATACGCAGTATTTT.

This chain links TRBV28 with TRBJ2-7, with 9 bases identical to TRBD2. CDR1 MDHEN and CDR2 SYDVKM come from the germline V gene. V was pared by 4 bases and J by 2 bases, with 9 bases of the junction left unmatched. This CDR3 is 16 amino acids long. CDR3 loop: CASSSVGSGRPYEQYF. The CDR3, as DNA: TGTGCCAGCAGTTCGGTGGGTAGCGGGAGACCCTACGAGCAGTACTTC.

The chain combines TRBV5-1 with TRBJ2-5; TRBD2 matches at 11 bases. The J segment lost 1 base and the V segment lost 1 base, leaving 3 bases of the junction unmatched. The CDR3 is made up of 16 amino acids. Germline-derived CDR1 and CDR2 are SGHRS and YFSETQ. CDR3 in DNA: TGCGCCAGCAGCTTGATGACTAGCGGGGCCCAAGAGACCCAGTACTTC. Translation gives CASSLMTSGAQETQYF. The full variable domain, its missing parts supplied by reference TRBV5-1 and TRBJ2-5, is KAGVTQTPRYLIKTRGQQVTLSCSPISGHRSVSWYQQTPGQGLQFLFEYFSETQRNKGNFPGRFSGRQFSNSRSEMNVSTLELGDSALYLCASSLMTSGAQETQYFGPGTRLLVL.

This chain uses TRBV25-1 with TRBJ1-4; 8 nucleotides align to TRBD1. Germline V gene data show CDR1 as MGHDK and CDR2 as SYGVNS. The CDR3 is 15 amino acids. The junction had 13 bases not matched to a gene; V was cut back by 2 bases and J by 14 bases. The CDR3 DNA sequence: TGTGCCAGCAGTGAAAGGACAGGGCCAGGACGCGACCTGTTTTTT. Protein sequence: CASSERTGPGRDLFF.